The 29 T cell receptor beta chains below come from one sample, sequenced in a study of identical twins. TCRdb independently ran MiXCR on the 5' RACE reads; one entry per CDR3 protein. The sample holds approximately 190,000 distinct CDR3 sequences, around a sixth seen once. The data were also submitted as part of a second study, on T cells expressing NK-cell markers.

The sequenced sample was CD8+ T cells sorted from blood. The receptors originated from a young woman in good health.

This clonotype was detected a few times. J is TRBJ1-2 and V is TRBV10-3; D is possibly TRBD1 (6 bases). Trimming pared 7 bases from V and 8 bases from J, leaving 14 bases between. Germline values: CDR1 ENHRY, CDR2 SYGVKD. This CDR3 spans 12 amino acids. The CDR3 is CAINTGKWGYTF. The DNA of the CDR3 is TGTGCCATCAACACAGGGAAATGGGGCTACACCTTC.

This clonotype was seen a few times. The chain links TRBV27 to TRBJ2-7, with D perhaps TRBD2 (6 bases). Between the trimmed V and J ends, which lost 5 bases and 0 bases, there was a span of 17 bases. This CDR3 is built from 16 residues. CDR1 and CDR2 from the germline V gene are MNHEY and SMNVEV (reference sequence). In nucleotides, the CDR3 is TGTGCCAGCAGTATTATAGCGGCCCTGAGCTCCTACGAGCAGTACTTC. Protein product: CASSIIAALSSYEQYF.

V and J are TRBV12-3 or TRBV12-4 and TRBJ2-3; the match to TRBD2 covers 9 bases. The CDR3 is made up of 17 amino acids. Losses at the gene ends were 5 bases for V and 2 bases for J; bases not matched to a gene: 11. The DNA of the CDR3 is TGTGCCAGCAGTCCTCACTTGAGCGGGAGGTTCACAGATACGCAGTATTTT. It translates to CASSPHLSGRFTDTQYF.

This clonotype was detected once. This chain's CDR3 is CASSLGPSAYEQYF. CDR3 DNA: TGTGCCAGCAGTTTAGGTCCTAGTGCCTACGAGCAGTACTTC. This chain links TRBV27 with TRBJ2-7; D gene uncertain. The length of the CDR3 is 14 residues. Germline V gene data show CDR1 as MNHEY and CDR2 as SMNVEV (reference sequence). V lost 2 bases to trimming and J lost 2 bases, with 10 bases between them.

This clonotype was counted ten times or more. The V gene is TRBV29-1, the J gene TRBJ2-3; TRBD1 matches 7 bases. The V gene end was trimmed by 5 bases and the J gene end by 6 bases; junction bases not matched to a gene: 14. The germline gives CDR1 SQVTM, CDR2 ANQGSEA. This CDR3 comprises 15 residues. As DNA, the CDR3 is TGCAGCGTTTGGGAGAGGACAGGAAAGGAGGATACGCAGTATTTT. This encodes CSVWERTGKEDTQYF.

The rearrangement links TRBV9 to TRBJ2-1; 13 bases are shared with TRBD2. J lost 6 bases, V lost 3 bases, and 6 bases had no gene match. CDR3 length: 16 amino acids. Germline V gene sequence: CDR1 SGDLS, CDR2 YYNGEE. The DNA for the CDR3 is TGTGCCAGCAGCGCCTCCGGGACTAGCGGGACCAATGAGCAGTTCTTC. This translates into CASSASGTSGTNEQFF.

This clonotype was seen a handful of times. The J gene is TRBJ1-6, the V gene TRBV7-9; weak D call: TRBD1 (6 bases). With 4 bases removed from V and 8 bases from J, the gap between germline ends came to 18 bases. Per germline, CDR1 SEHNR and CDR2 FQNEAQ (reference sequence). This CDR3 region has 16 residues. The CDR3 DNA reads as TGTGCCAGCAGCTCCGTCAGGGGACAAGGGGATTCACCCCTCCACTTT. Residues: CASSSVRGQGDSPLHF.

CDR3 nucleotides: TGCGCCAGCAGCCAGACTAGCGGGAGAACAGAGACCCAGTACTTC. This sequence encodes CASSQTSGRTETQYF. This chain connects TRBV4-3 to TRBJ2-5; TRBD2 matches 12 bases. The germline V gene encodes CDR1 LGHNA and CDR2 YSLEER. There are 15 residues in the CDR3. The ends lost 3 bases at V and 4 bases at J; junction bases unmatched: 3.

This clonotype has at least ten counts. The chain joins TRBV29-1 to TRBJ2-2, with no clear D. Germline V lookup: CDR1 SQVTM, CDR2 ANQGSEA. This CDR3 has 12 amino acids. V lost 5 bases, J lost 1 base, and 5 bases lay in between. CDR3 DNA sequence: TGCAGCGTTCGAGGGAACACCGGGGAGCTGTTTTTT. Translation gives CSVRGNTGELFF.

The chain has TRBV9 and TRBJ2-7; possibly TRBD1 or TRBD2 for D (5 bases each). The germline gives CDR1 SGDLS, CDR2 YYNGEE. Trimming removed 0 bases at V and 6 bases at J, with 10 bases between. The CDR3 runs to 13 residues. The CDR3 DNA follows: TGTGCCAGCAGCGTAGGAGGGACGAGCGAGCAGTACTTC. Its translation is CASSVGGTSEQYF.

This chain uses TRBV7-9 with TRBJ2-7, with TRBD1 matching over 8 bases. Germline assignment: CDR1 SEHNR and CDR2 FQNEAQ (reference sequence). The CDR3 length is 14 residues. J lost 2 bases, V lost 6 bases, and 6 bases had no gene match. In DNA form, the CDR3 reads TGTGCCAGCAGTCCGGACAGGGCGGCCTACGAGCAGTACTTC. Its translation: CASSPDRAAYEQYF. The full variable domain, its missing parts supplied by reference TRBV7-9 and TRBJ2-7, is DTGVSQNPRHKITKRGQNVTFRCDPISEHNRLYWYRQTLGQGPEFLTYFQNEAQLEKSRLLSDRFSAERPKGSFSTLEIQRTEQGDSAMYLCASSPDRAAYEQYFGPGTRLTVT.

The chain links TRBV27 to TRBJ2-5; tentatively, D is TRBD1 or TRBD2 (5 bases each). The length of the CDR3 is 14 residues. From germline, CDR1 is MNHEY and CDR2 SMNVEV (reference sequence). V shed 4 bases and J shed 5 bases, with 14 bases lying between them. The CDR3 nucleotides are TGTGCCAGCAGTTCCGGACGGGGCCAGGAGACCCAGTACTTC. This encodes CASSSGRGQETQYF.

This clonotype was detected only a few times. V is TRBV28 and J is TRBJ2-1; perhaps TRBD2 as D (6 bases). The germline CDR1 and CDR2 sequences are MDHEN and SYDVKM. The CDR3 contains 11 residues. With 5 bases removed from V and 9 bases from J, the gap between germline ends came to 8 bases. The CDR3 loop reads CASSHGGEQFF. CDR3 sequence (DNA): TGTGCCAGCAGTCACGGGGGTGAGCAGTTCTTC.

This clonotype has just a few counts. The gene calls are TRBV9 and TRBJ1-2, with TRBD1 matching 7 bases. The CDR3 spans 13 residues. V lost 5 bases, J lost 3 bases, and 4 bases stayed unmatched. Germline V gene data show CDR1 as SGDLS and CDR2 as YYNGEE. CDR3 loop: CASRGTEDYGYTF. CDR3 DNA: TGTGCCAGCAGAGGGACAGAGGACTATGGCTACACCTTC.

This clonotype was found a few times. The chain has TRBV20-1 and TRBJ2-7, with a possible D match to TRBD1 (6 bases). CDR3 length equals 15 residues. V was pared by 6 bases and J by 3 bases, with 21 bases between. Germline V gene sequence: CDR1 DFQATT, CDR2 SNEGSKA (reference sequence). The CDR3 sequence: CSATTPGTLVYEQYF. The CDR3 DNA sequence: TGCAGTGCCACCACTCCGGGGACACTGGTCTACGAGCAGTACTTC.

The chain combines TRBV7-2 with TRBJ2-7, with 7 bases matching TRBD1. V lost 10 bases, J lost 1 base, and 10 bases stayed unmatched. This CDR3 is 14 amino acids long. Germline loops: CDR1 SGHTA, CDR2 FQGNSA. CDR3 in DNA: TGTGCCACCCGAGACGACAGGGCGTCCTACGAGCAGTACTTC. Translated, it gives CATRDDRASYEQYF.

The rearrangement uses TRBV15 and TRBJ2-3; D ambiguous. The CDR3 spans 11 residues. Germline loops: CDR1 LNHNV, CDR2 YYDKDF (reference sequence). With 9 bases removed from V and 6 bases from J, the gap between germline ends came to 10 bases. CDR3 sequence: CATLKRDTQYF. CDR3 DNA: TGTGCCACACTTAAGAGGGATACGCAGTATTTT.

The rearrangement joins TRBV5-6 to TRBJ2-3; tentatively, D is TRBD1 (5 bases). The CDR3 consists of 13 residues. CDR1 is SGHDT, CDR2 YYEEEE, per germline. V was trimmed by 2 bases and J by 3 bases, leaving 7 bases between them. CDR3 DNA sequence: TGTGCCAGCAGCTTCAGGGAAACAGATACGCAGTATTTT. The encoded protein is CASSFRETDTQYF.

This clonotype appeared a few times. The chain is built from TRBV2 and TRBJ2-2; D assignment may be TRBD1 or TRBD2 (5 bases each). Germline V gene lookup returns CDR1 SNHLY and CDR2 FYNNEI. V gave up 9 bases and J gave up 4 bases, with 9 bases separating them. There are 12 residues in the CDR3. CDR3 nucleotide sequence: TGTGCCAGTTGGGGGAGCACCGGGGAGCTGTTTTTT. Its translation: CASWGSTGELFF.

The chain carries TRBV12-3 or TRBV12-4 and TRBJ2-6; either TRBD1 or TRBD2 may supply D (5 bases each). CDR3 length equals 16 residues. Between the trimmed V and J ends, which lost 10 bases and 4 bases, there was a span of 20 bases. Here the CDR3 reads CAIRDPRAPGANVLTF. CDR3 nucleotide sequence: TGTGCCATCCGGGACCCGAGGGCCCCCGGGGCCAACGTCCTGACTTTC.

CDR3 coding DNA: TGCGCCAGCAGCCCCGGACAGGGCCCCACCGGGGAGCTGTTTTTT. Its translation is CASSPGQGPTGELFF. The gene calls are TRBV4-1 and TRBJ2-2; TRBD1 agrees at 8 bases. Germline V lookup: CDR1 MGHRA, CDR2 YSYEKL. J was trimmed by 4 bases and V by 4 bases; bases with no gene match: 5. The CDR3 runs 15 residues.

The rearrangement uses TRBV6-5 and TRBJ2-7; D not certain. CDR3 size: 15 residues. From germline, CDR1 is MNHEY and CDR2 SVGAGI. Trimming stripped 4 bases from V and 4 bases from J, with 17 bases between. As DNA, the CDR3 is TGTGCCAGCAGTTCCCTCGACACGAGAGTATACGAGCAGTACTTC. Protein product: CASSSLDTRVYEQYF.

The CDR3 region is CASSPPSGPSSYEQYF. CDR3 DNA sequence: TGTGCCAGCTCACCACCTTCAGGGCCCAGCTCCTACGAGCAGTACTTC. The V gene is TRBV18, the J gene TRBJ2-7, with D possibly being TRBD1 (5 bases). CDR1 is KGHSH, CDR2 LQKENI, per germline. The CDR3 is 16 amino acids. Trimming took off 0 bases at V and 0 bases at J, with 12 bases between the two ends. The full variable domain, rest sourced from reference TRBV18 and TRBJ2-7, is NAGVMQNPRHLVRRRGQEARLRCSPMKGHSHVYWYRQLPEEGLKFMVYLQKENIIDESGMPKERFSAEFPKEGPSILRIQQVVRGDSAAYFCASSPPSGPSSYEQYFGPGTRLTVT.

The chain links TRBV5-1 to TRBJ2-1; 13 positions agree with TRBD2. CDR1 is SGHRS and CDR2 is YFSETQ in the germline V gene. Trimming removed 5 bases from V and 7 bases from J; junction bases left unmatched: 6. The CDR3 consists of 15 residues. As DNA, the CDR3 is TGCGCCAGCAGTACCGGGACTAGCGGGAATAATGAGCAGTTCTTC. This codes for CASSTGTSGNNEQFF.

Only a few counts were recorded for this clonotype. The genes are TRBV12-3 or TRBV12-4 and TRBJ2-1; TRBD2 matches at 8 bases. The CDR3 is 16 amino acids. Trimming removed 6 bases from V and 7 bases from J; junction bases left unmatched: 14. The DNA for the CDR3 is TGTGCCAGCAGCTTGGACGAGCGGGGGCTTACGAATGAGCAGTTCTTC. Its protein is CASSLDERGLTNEQFF.

This clonotype was recorded a few times. The rearrangement joins TRBV11-2 to TRBJ2-2; a weak D match, TRBD2 (5 bases). CDR1 and CDR2 (germline): SGHAT, FQNNGV. V gave up 3 bases and J gave up 7 bases, with 6 bases separating them. The CDR3 loop spans 12 amino acids. CDR3 in amino acids: CASSFRGGELFF. The CDR3 nucleotides are TGTGCCAGCAGCTTTCGGGGCGGGGAGCTGTTTTTT.

This clonotype was counted between two and nine times. The rearrangement joins TRBV6-2 or TRBV6-3 to TRBJ2-3; D may match TRBD1 or TRBD2 (5 bases each). Looked up from germline, CDR1 is MNHEY and CDR2 is SVGEGT. This CDR3 is 17 amino acids long. Trimming removed 7 bases at V and 2 bases at J, with 22 bases between. The chain's CDR3 is CASNLPGTRPFTDTQYF. The CDR3 DNA reads as TGTGCCAGCAATCTCCCCGGGACCCGGCCATTCACAGATACGCAGTATTTT.

This clonotype was recorded a few times. The genes are TRBV29-1 and TRBJ2-1, with D maybe TRBD2 (6 bases). This CDR3 region has 10 residues. The V gene's germline CDR1 is SQVTM and CDR2 ANQGSEA. Trimming took off 8 bases at V and 8 bases at J, with 10 bases between the two ends. The CDR3 sequence is CSTWGDEQFF. The CDR3 nucleotides read TGCAGCACTTGGGGGGATGAGCAGTTCTTC.

The chain employs TRBV11-2 and TRBJ1-2, with a tentative D call TRBD1 (6 bases). The CDR3 has 12 amino acids. V dropped 5 bases and J dropped 8 bases, with 12 bases sitting between them. From germline, CDR1 is SGHAT and CDR2 FQNNGV. DNA of the CDR3: TGTGCCAGCAGCGCCGGGGGGCTCGGCTACACCTTC. This translates into CASSAGGLGYTF.